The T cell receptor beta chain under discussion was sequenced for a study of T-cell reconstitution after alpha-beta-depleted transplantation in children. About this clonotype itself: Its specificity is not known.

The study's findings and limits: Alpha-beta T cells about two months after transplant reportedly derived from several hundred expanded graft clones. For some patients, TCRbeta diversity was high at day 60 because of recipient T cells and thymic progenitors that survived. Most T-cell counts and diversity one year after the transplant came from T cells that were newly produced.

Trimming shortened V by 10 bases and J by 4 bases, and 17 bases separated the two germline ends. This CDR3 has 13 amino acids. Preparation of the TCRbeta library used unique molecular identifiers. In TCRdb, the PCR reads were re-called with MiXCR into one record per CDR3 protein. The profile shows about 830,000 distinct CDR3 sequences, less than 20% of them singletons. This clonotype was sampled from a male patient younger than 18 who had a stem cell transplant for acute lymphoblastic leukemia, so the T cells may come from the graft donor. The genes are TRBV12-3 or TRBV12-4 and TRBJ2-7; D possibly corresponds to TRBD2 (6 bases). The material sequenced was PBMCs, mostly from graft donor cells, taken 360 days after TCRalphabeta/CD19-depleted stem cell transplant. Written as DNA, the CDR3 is TGTGCCACCGCGGGGATCCCGTGGTACGAGCAGTACTTC. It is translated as CATAGIPWYEQYF.